This T cell receptor (beta chain) was retrieved from a study of shared clonotypes between healthy human individuals. Samples underwent the assay at deep level. Measured with immunoSEQ multiplex PCR; TCRdb has only the in-frame clones, and not every one. The sample lists fewer than 600,000 clones, roughly 77% seen once, with 13% in the top ten. Germline CDR1 is SGHRS and CDR2 is YFSETQ. Trimming took 4 bases from V and 5 from J, leaving 13 bases between them. This CDR3 has 14 residues. Genomic DNA from unsorted samples was obtained from about 88 million PBMCs (per sample). Material: PBMCs. V gene TRBV5-1 combines with J gene TRBJ2-1, with a tentative D call TRBD2 (5 bases). This TCR was recovered from a woman aged 40 to 49 in good health. Some clones in this sample may be carry-over from other donors' samples. The CDR3 is CASSHRTQNNEQFF. DNA for the CDR3: TGCGCCAGCAGCCATCGGACTCAAAACAATGAGCAGTTCTTC.